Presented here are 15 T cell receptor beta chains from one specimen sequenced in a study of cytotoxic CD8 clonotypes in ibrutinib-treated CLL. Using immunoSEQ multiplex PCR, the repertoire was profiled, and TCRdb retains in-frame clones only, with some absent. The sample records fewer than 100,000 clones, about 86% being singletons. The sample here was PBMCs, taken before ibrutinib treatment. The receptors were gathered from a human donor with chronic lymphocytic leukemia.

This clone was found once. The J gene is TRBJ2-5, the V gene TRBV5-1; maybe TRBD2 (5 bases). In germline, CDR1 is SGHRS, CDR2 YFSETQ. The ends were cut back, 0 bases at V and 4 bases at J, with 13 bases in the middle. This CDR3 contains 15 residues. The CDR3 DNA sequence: TGCGCCAGCAGCTTGGCCCCACGGGGAGTAGAGACCCAGTACTTC. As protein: CASSLAPRGVETQYF.

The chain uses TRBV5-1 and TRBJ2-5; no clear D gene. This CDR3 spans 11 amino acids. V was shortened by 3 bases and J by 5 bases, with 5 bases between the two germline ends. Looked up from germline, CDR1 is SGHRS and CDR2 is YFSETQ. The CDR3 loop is CASSWAETQYF. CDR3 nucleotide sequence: TGCGCCAGCAGCTGGGCGGAGACCCAGTACTTC.

CDR3: CASSYGGARDGYTF. The CDR3 nucleotides read TGTGCCAGCAGTTATGGTGGAGCCCGGGATGGCTACACCTTC. The chain links TRBV6-6 to TRBJ1-2; D is ambiguous. V gave up 3 bases and J gave up 6 bases, with 14 bases separating them. Germline CDR1 and CDR2: MNHNY and SVGAGI (reference sequence). The CDR3 runs to 14 residues.

The CDR3 region is CATSRVRTDPPGEQYF. CDR3 bases: TGTGCCACCAGCAGAGTCCGGACAGACCCACCCGGGGAGCAGTACTTC. This sequence joins TRBV15 and TRBJ2-7, with D possibly matching TRBD1 (6 bases). This CDR3 comprises 16 residues. V was clipped by 1 base and J by 7 bases, with 20 bases between them. In germline, CDR1 is LNHNV, CDR2 YYDKDF (reference sequence).

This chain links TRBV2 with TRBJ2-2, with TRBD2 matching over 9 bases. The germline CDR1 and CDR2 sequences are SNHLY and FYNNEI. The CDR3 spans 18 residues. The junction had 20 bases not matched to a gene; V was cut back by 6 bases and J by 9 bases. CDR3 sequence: CASRTGSTGGRAYWELFF. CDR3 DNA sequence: TGTGCCAGCAGGACAGGGTCTACGGGCGGGAGGGCCTATTGGGAGCTGTTTTTT.

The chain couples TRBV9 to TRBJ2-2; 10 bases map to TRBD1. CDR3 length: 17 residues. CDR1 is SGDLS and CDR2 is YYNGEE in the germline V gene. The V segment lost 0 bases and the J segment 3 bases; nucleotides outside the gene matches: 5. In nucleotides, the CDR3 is TGTGCCAGCAGCGTAGGACTAGGGACAGGGGACACCGGGGAGCTGTTTTTT. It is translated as CASSVGLGTGDTGELFF.

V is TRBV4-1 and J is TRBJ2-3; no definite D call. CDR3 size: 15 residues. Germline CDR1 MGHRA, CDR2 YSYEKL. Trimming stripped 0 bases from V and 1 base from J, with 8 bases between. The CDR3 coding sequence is TGCGCCAGCAGCCAAGATTTTAGAGGCACAGATACGCAGTATTTT. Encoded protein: CASSQDFRGTDTQYF.

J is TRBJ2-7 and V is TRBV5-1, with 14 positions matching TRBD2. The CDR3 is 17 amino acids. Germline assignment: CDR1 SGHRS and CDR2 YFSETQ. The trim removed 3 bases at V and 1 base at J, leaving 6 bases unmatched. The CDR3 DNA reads TGCGCCAGCAGCTGGCCGACTAGCGGGAGGGGTTCCTACGAGCAGTACTTC. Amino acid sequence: CASSWPTSGRGSYEQYF.

CDR3 residues: CASSSKYGSNSDTQYF. The CDR3 DNA sequence: TGTGCCAGCAGCTCAAAGTACGGGAGTAACTCAGATACGCAGTATTTT. The chain uses TRBV7-8 and TRBJ2-3; D is perhaps TRBD2 (6 bases). Per germline, CDR1 SGHVS and CDR2 FQNEAQ. The V and J ends lost 4 bases and 4 bases respectively, with 18 bases between them. The CDR3 totals 16 residues.

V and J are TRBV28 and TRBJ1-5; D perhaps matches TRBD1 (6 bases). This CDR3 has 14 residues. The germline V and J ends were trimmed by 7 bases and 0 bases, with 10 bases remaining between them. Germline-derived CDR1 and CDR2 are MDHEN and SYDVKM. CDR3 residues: CASKTGNSNQPQHF. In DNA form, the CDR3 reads TGTGCCAGCAAAACAGGGAATAGCAATCAGCCCCAGCATTTT.

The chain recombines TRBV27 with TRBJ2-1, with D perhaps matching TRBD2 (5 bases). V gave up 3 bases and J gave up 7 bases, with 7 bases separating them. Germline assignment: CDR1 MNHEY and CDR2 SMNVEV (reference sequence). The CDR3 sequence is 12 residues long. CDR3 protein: CASSFGGNEQFF. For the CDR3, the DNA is TGTGCCAGCAGTTTTGGCGGGAATGAGCAGTTCTTC.

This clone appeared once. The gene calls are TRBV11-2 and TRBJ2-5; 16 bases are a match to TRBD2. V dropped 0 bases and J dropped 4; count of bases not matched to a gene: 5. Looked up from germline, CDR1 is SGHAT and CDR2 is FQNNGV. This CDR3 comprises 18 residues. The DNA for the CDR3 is TGTGCCAGCAGCTTAGACTTGGGACTAGCGGGAGGGCGAGAGACCCAGTACTTC. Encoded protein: CASSLDLGLAGGRETQYF.

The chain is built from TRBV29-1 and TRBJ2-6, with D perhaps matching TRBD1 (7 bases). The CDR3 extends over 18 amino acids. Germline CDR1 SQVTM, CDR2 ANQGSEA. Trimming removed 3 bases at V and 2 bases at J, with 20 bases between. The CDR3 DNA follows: TGCAGCGTTGACTTCCTCGGGCGCAGGGGGGCTGGGGCCAACGTCCTGACTTTC. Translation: CSVDFLGRRGAGANVLTF.

CDR3 residues: CASTTAPSYEQYF. The CDR3 nucleotides are TGTGCCAGCACCACGGCGCCATCCTACGAGCAGTACTTC. The V gene is TRBV11-2, the J gene TRBJ2-7; no firm D call. Trimming took off 7 bases at V and 1 base at J, with 11 bases between the two ends. The CDR3 covers 13 residues. Germline values: CDR1 SGHAT, CDR2 FQNNGV.

The DNA of the CDR3 is TGTGCCAGCAGCTTAGAGAGTACTAGCGGGAGTATCTCCTACAATGAGCAGTTCTTC. Its translation is CASSLESTSGSISYNEQFF. This chain links TRBV7-2 with TRBJ2-1; 11 nucleotides match TRBD2. This CDR3 contains 19 residues. The germline V gene has CDR1 SGHTA and CDR2 FQGNSA. Trimming took 1 base from V and 0 from J; bases not matched to a gene: 8.